This entry is about one TCR beta chain. Under the authors' procedure: For nucleated cells, counts were estimated from reference gene primer amplification. Libraries were prepared by immunoSEQ multiplex PCR; TCRdb keeps only in-frame clonotypes and omits some of them. V, J and clone size derive from that table, while D and trimming were established from the DNA sequence. Of almost 200,000 clones in the sample, 86% were seen once. There are 16 residues in the CDR3. With 4 bases clipped from V and 5 bases from J, the junction kept 13 bases outside the gene matches. The germline gives CDR1 SGHKS, CDR2 YYEKEE (reference sequence). The sample originates from a study of blood T cell repertoires in COVID-19.

The rearrangement joins TRBV5-5 to TRBJ2-5, with 8 bases fitting TRBD1. This sequence was found in a woman aged 70 to 79 with acute or convalescent COVID-19. Sequenced sample: peripheral blood. CDR3 nucleotides: TGTGCCAGCAGCCCCATGGGGCCAGGGGGCCGTGAGACCCAGTACTTC. Protein sequence: CASSPMGPGGRETQYF.